These 16 T cell receptor beta chains were all obtained from the same sample, sequenced in a study of T cells after yellow fever vaccination. MiXCR, run by TCRdb on the 5' RACE reads, gives a single entry per CDR3 protein. The sample records 150,000 to 200,000 distinct CDR3 sequences, around 9.7% being singletons. The material sequenced was CD8+ T cells sorted from PBMCs, taken 45 days after the yellow fever booster vaccination. The receptor source for this set is a man in his late teens or twenties who received the YFV17D yellow fever vaccine.

The rearrangement joins TRBV7-9 to TRBJ2-1; a possible D gene is TRBD1 (5 bases). Germline CDR1 is SEHNR and CDR2 is FQNEAQ (reference sequence). Trimming removed 2 bases from V and 10 bases from J, with 15 bases in between. This CDR3 spans 14 amino acids. The CDR3: CASSLSGQGWEQFF. The CDR3 DNA sequence: TGTGCCAGCAGCTTATCGGGCCAGGGCTGGGAGCAGTTCTTC.

The chain couples TRBV4-3 to TRBJ2-3; the D gene is possibly TRBD2 (5 bases). CDR3 length equals 18 residues. Trimming cost V 1 base and J 0 bases, with 17 bases left between them. CDR1 is LGHNA and CDR2 is YSLEER in the germline V gene. CDR3 coding DNA: TGCGCCAGCAGCCAAGGAACTGAGTGGACTCTGAGCACAGATACGCAGTATTTT. Its translation: CASSQGTEWTLSTDTQYF.

In this sample, this clonotype turned up many times. The gene calls are TRBV29-1 and TRBJ2-5; D not certain. The CDR3 has 12 amino acids. V was clipped by 6 bases and J by 4 bases, with 12 bases between them. The germline CDR1 and CDR2 sequences are SQVTM and ANQGSEA. The DNA for the CDR3 is TGCAGCGTGGCCCCTTCGACAGAGACCCAGTACTTC. Amino acid sequence: CSVAPSTETQYF.

This clonotype was picked up a small number of times. This rearrangement joins TRBV7-2 to TRBJ2-4; D is undetermined. CDR3 length: 14 amino acids. Trimming removed 0 bases at V and 8 bases at J, with 11 bases between. The V gene's germline CDR1 is SGHTA and CDR2 FQGNSA. This CDR3 reads CASSLAARKDIQYF. For the CDR3, the DNA is TGTGCCAGCAGCTTAGCAGCCCGGAAGGACATTCAGTACTTC.

This rearrangement joins TRBV12-3 or TRBV12-4 to TRBJ2-7; D is ambiguous. This CDR3 comprises 12 residues. V was cut by 4 bases and J by 5 bases, with 9 bases left in between. This CDR3 is CASSSYDDEQYF. DNA for the CDR3: TGTGCCAGCAGTTCTTACGACGACGAGCAGTACTTC.

This clonotype appeared a few times. This sequence joins TRBV7-9 and TRBJ2-2; 9 bases match TRBD2. V trimming: 6 bases; J trimming: 1 base; junction bases outside the gene matches: 6. From germline, CDR1 is SEHNR and CDR2 FQNEAQ (reference sequence). CDR3 length equals 16 residues. In nucleotides, the CDR3 is TGTGCCAGCAGTCCTAGCGGGGTTGGGAACACCGGGGAGCTGTTTTTT. Its translation is CASSPSGVGNTGELFF.

This clonotype has just a few counts. The chain couples TRBV5-1 to TRBJ2-3, with TRBD1 matching over 7 bases. This CDR3 spans 15 amino acids. Germline V gene lookup returns CDR1 SGHRS and CDR2 YFSETQ. Losses at the gene ends were 0 bases for V and 2 bases for J; bases not matched to a gene: 3. The CDR3 sequence: CASSLAQGDTDTQYF. DNA of the CDR3: TGCGCCAGCAGCTTGGCCCAGGGGGACACAGATACGCAGTATTTT.

This rearrangement joins TRBV24-1 to TRBJ2-2; D unresolved. This CDR3 is built from 16 residues. The V end lost 2 bases, the J end lost 8 bases, and 17 bases lay between the germline ends. The germline gives CDR1 KGHDR, CDR2 SFDVKD. In nucleotides, the CDR3 is TGTGCCACCAGTGATTATACGGCGGTACCGTCTGGGGAGCTGTTTTTT. Encoded protein: CATSDYTAVPSGELFF.

This clonotype was recorded many times. The chain has TRBV6-2 or TRBV6-3 and TRBJ2-3; D remains unclear. CDR3 length: 15 amino acids. Per germline, CDR1 MNHEY and CDR2 SVGEGT. Trimming shortened V by 1 base and J by 1 base, and 9 bases separated the two germline ends. The CDR3 reads CASSYWGSGTDTQYF. CDR3 coding DNA: TGTGCCAGCAGTTACTGGGGAAGTGGCACAGATACGCAGTATTTT.

This clonotype was detected only a few times. The V and J genes are TRBV12-3 or TRBV12-4 and TRBJ1-5; D not certain. V lost 6 bases and J lost 0, with 9 bases in between. The CDR3 is 14 amino acids. The CDR3 region is CASRDGGSNQPQHF. The CDR3 coding sequence is TGTGCCAGCAGGGACGGAGGTAGCAATCAGCCCCAGCATTTT.

Turning to this clonotype: A read error may account for a junction end that differs from germline. The chain links TRBV11-2 to TRBJ2-5, with TRBD2 as a possible D gene (6 bases). CDR1 SGHAT and CDR2 FQNNGV come from the germline V gene. CDR3 length: 11 amino acids. The chain's CDR3 is CASSLLGEVDF. For the CDR3, the DNA is TGTGCCAGCAGCTTACTAGGGGAGGTGGACTTC.

This clonotype has at least ten counts. The rearrangement uses TRBV7-9 and TRBJ2-7; D is undetermined. V lost 4 bases and J 4 bases, leaving 17 bases between the germline ends. Germline CDR1 reads SEHNR; CDR2 reads FQNEAQ (reference sequence). The CDR3 contains 15 residues. CDR3 in DNA: TGTGCCAGCAGCTCCTATCCGCCGGTTGTATACGAGCAGTACTTC. This translates into CASSSYPPVVYEQYF.

This clonotype was found a few times. The chain combines TRBV4-1 with TRBJ1-3; 7 nucleotides align to TRBD1. J gave up 4 bases and V 4 bases, and 10 bases lay outside the gene matches. CDR3 size: 16 residues. Looked up from germline, CDR1 is MGHRA and CDR2 is YSYEKL. CDR3 bases: TGCGCCAGCAGCCGGGTGCAGGGGGGGACAGGAAACACCATATATTTT. As protein: CASSRVQGGTGNTIYF.

This chain uses TRBV5-1 with TRBJ2-1, with a possible D match to TRBD2 (6 bases). Trimming removed 4 bases at V and 0 bases at J, with 11 bases between. The germline CDR1 and CDR2 sequences are SGHRS and YFSETQ. The CDR3 has 15 amino acids. The CDR3 region has the DNA TGCGCCAGCAGCCGACCGGGGGTCTCCTACAATGAGCAGTTCTTC. It yields the protein CASSRPGVSYNEQFF.

The rearrangement joins TRBV5-4 to TRBJ2-3; TRBD1 matches at 9 bases. In germline, CDR1 is SGHNT, CDR2 YYREEE (reference sequence). This CDR3 is built from 15 residues. After removal of 3 bases from V and 3 bases from J, the junction contained 5 bases not matched to a gene. The CDR3 DNA reads as TGTGCCAGCAGCTCCCGGGACAGGGTAACAGATACGCAGTATTTT. Protein: CASSSRDRVTDTQYF.

This clonotype has a handful of counts. The chain employs TRBV7-9 and TRBJ1-1; D unclear. Trimming removed 1 base at V and 4 bases at J, with 13 bases between. This CDR3 is built from 15 residues. Germline CDR1 reads SEHNR; CDR2 reads FQNEAQ (reference sequence). The chain's CDR3 is CASSLGWGEATEAFF. The CDR3, as DNA: TGTGCCAGCAGCTTAGGCTGGGGTGAGGCCACTGAAGCTTTCTTT.